This is a list of T cell receptor beta chains from one sample in a study of blood T cell repertoires in COVID-19. Only in-frame clones appear in the TCRdb table, and some are missing; sequencing was by immunoSEQ multiplex PCR. Here the sample spans fewer than 200,000 clones, 80% to 90% being singletons. The sample consisted of peripheral blood. The receptors here all came from a young man who had recovered from COVID-19. Each CDR3 is given with its conserved first and last residue. A D gene is named only where the DNA matches it firmly. Only part of the rows carry a size: once, few, many, or a class if the clone is expanded.

>TRBV19|.|TRBJ2-7|TRBD2
TGTGCCAGTAGTATCACTAGCGGCTCCTACGAGCAGTACTTC
CASSITSGSYEQYF
>TRBV2|.|TRBJ1-1|.
TGTGCCAGCAAGCTCATCAGGGTGTACACTGAAGCTTTCTTT
CASKLIRVYTEAFF
>TRBV19|.|TRBJ2-3|.
TGTGCCACCACCCCCGGACTATACACAGATACGCAGTATTTT
CATTPGLYTDTQYF
>TRBV3-1/TRBV3-2|.|TRBJ2-7|TRBD2
TGTGCCAGCAGCCAACATCGGACTAGCGGGACGCCCCACTACGAGCAGTACTTC
CASSQHRTSGTPHYEQYF
>TRBV6-6|.|TRBJ2-5|TRBD1
TGTGCCAGCAGGCTTACAGGGGATCAAGAGACCCAGTACTTC
CASRLTGDQETQYF
>TRBV29-1|.|TRBJ1-2|TRBD1
TGCAGCGTTGACAGGGGGGTACCCTATGGCTACACCTTC
CSVDRGVPYGYTF
>TRBV11-2|.|TRBJ2-3|TRBD2
TGTGCCAGCTCGCGGGAGGGCCTGATTAGCACAGATACGCAGTATTTT
CASSREGLISTDTQYF
>TRBV5-1|.|TRBJ2-3|TRBD2
TGCGCCAGCAGCTTTACCGGGGAGGGAGATACGCAGTATTTT
CASSFTGEGDTQYF
>TRBV6-5|.|TRBJ1-5|.
TGTGCCAGCGCCCGTGAACTCGGGTGGCCCCAGCATTTT
CASARELGWPQHF
>TRBV9|.|TRBJ1-6|.
TGTGCCAGCAGCCCGAGAGGGGGGGTGAATTCACCCCTCCACTTT
CASSPRGGVNSPLHF
>TRBV12-3/TRBV12-4|.|TRBJ1-1|.
TGTGCCAGCAGTTTCGGGTTCACTGAAGCTTTCTTT
CASSFGFTEAFF
>TRBV4-3|.|TRBJ2-1|TRBD2
TGCGCCAGCAGCCAAGGGGGAGGGAGCAATGAGCAGTTCTTC
CASSQGGGSNEQFF
>TRBV15|.|TRBJ1-2|.
TGTGCCACCAGCAGAGTAGAGGGAGGCTACACCTTC
CATSRVEGGYTF
>TRBV10-3|.|TRBJ1-3|.
TGTGCCATCAGTCCCCGGGACACCCAAAGGTCTTACTCTGGAAACACCATATATTTT
CAISPRDTQRSYSGNTIYF
>TRBV9|.|TRBJ2-1|TRBD2
TGTGCCAGCAGCTTCACGACTAGCAGGGATGAGCAGTTCTTC
CASSFTTSRDEQFF
>TRBV19|.|TRBJ2-1|TRBD2
TGTGCCAGTAGTCGGAGCTCTAGCGGGAACAATGAGCAGTTCTTC
CASSRSSSGNNEQFF
>TRBV4-2|.|TRBJ2-1|TRBD2
TGTGCCAGCAGCCAATACTGGGGGGGTTATGAGCAGTTCTTC
CASSQYWGGYEQFF
>TRBV7-3|once|TRBJ2-1|TRBD2
TGTGCCAGCAGCGAGGGAGGGACTAGCTACAATGAGCAGTTCTTC
CASSEGGTSYNEQFF
>TRBV5-1|.|TRBJ1-4|.
TGCGCCAGCAGCCTATTAGGGGGTTCTGATAATGAAAAACTGTTTTTT
CASSLLGGSDNEKLFF
>TRBV4-3|.|TRBJ2-5|TRBD2
TGCGCCAGCAGCCAAGAGCTGGCTAGCGGGAAGGAGACCCAGTACTTC
CASSQELASGKETQYF
>TRBV6-5|.|TRBJ2-2|TRBD1
TGTGCCAGCAGCTACGGGACAGCCGGGGAGCTGTTTTTT
CASSYGTAGELFF
>TRBV28|.|TRBJ1-6|TRBD1
TGTGCCAGCAGTTTCGGACAGGGTAGTTCACCCCTCCACTTT
CASSFGQGSSPLHF
>TRBV29-1|.|TRBJ1-2|.
TGCAGCGTTGACTTCCAATCTACTTATGGCTACACCTTC
CSVDFQSTYGYTF
>TRBV3-1/TRBV3-2|once|TRBJ2-7|.
TGTGCCAGCGCGCCGGGAGAGGGTGGGCGTTACGAGCAGTACTTC
CASAPGEGGRYEQYF
>TRBV23-1|.|TRBJ2-7|TRBD1
TGCGCCAGCGTCGACAGGGAACGAGACGAGCAGTACTTC
CASVDRERDEQYF
>TRBV6-5|once|TRBJ1-3|.
TGTGCCAGTTTGGCCCTCGGCGGAGGAAACACCATATATTTT
CASLALGGGNTIYF
>TRBV7-2|once|TRBJ2-5|TRBD1
TGTGCCAGCAGCAGGAGGGGACAGGGCGGTCTCGAGACCCAGTACTTC
CASSRRGQGGLETQYF
>TRBV10-3|once|TRBJ1-1|.
TGTGCCATACAGGGTGTTCTAACTGAAGCTTTCTTT
CAIQGVLTEAFF
>TRBV27|.|TRBJ2-7|.
TGTGCCAGCAGTTTACCTTCCTACGAGCAGTACTTC
CASSLPSYEQYF
>TRBV6-5|.|TRBJ2-5|.
TGTGCCAGCAGCCGCGAGGAGACCCAGTACTTC
CASSREETQYF
>TRBV30|.|TRBJ2-5|TRBD2
TGTGCCTGGAGTAAACTAGCGGGAAGTCGGGAGACCCAGTACTTC
CAWSKLAGSRETQYF
>TRBV9|few|TRBJ2-7|TRBD2
TGTGCCAGCAGCCTGGGACTAGCGGGAGGGCCTGCCGAGCAGTACTTC
CASSLGLAGGPAEQYF
>TRBV5-1|.|TRBJ1-5|.
TGCGCCAGCAGCTTGGATGCAGGAGGGAATCAGCCCCAGCATTTT
CASSLDAGGNQPQHF
>TRBV29-1|.|TRBJ2-1|.
TGCAGCGTTGACCAGGGCGGCGGCCTCAATGAGCAGTTCTTC
CSVDQGGGLNEQFF
>TRBV28|.|TRBJ2-7|.
TGTGCCAGCAGTCCCGGGACACTCAGCTCCTACGAGCAGTACTTC
CASSPGTLSSYEQYF
>TRBV28|once|TRBJ2-7|.
TGTGCCAGCAGTTTTTTCAGGGGTGTTTCCTACGAGCAGTACTTC
CASSFFRGVSYEQYF
>TRBV20-1|.|TRBJ1-1|.
TGCAGGACGACACAGAACACTGAAGCTTTCTTT
CRTTQNTEAFF
>TRBV19|.|TRBJ2-4|.
TGTGCCAGTAGAGGGGGGGGTCTAGCCAAAAACATTCAGTACTTC
CASRGGGLAKNIQYF
>TRBV28|.|TRBJ1-4|TRBD1
TGTGCCAGCAGTTTACTCGGGACAGGGGATGAAAAACTGTTTTTT
CASSLLGTGDEKLFF
>TRBV7-2|.|TRBJ2-1|TRBD2
TGTGCCAGCAGCCCGCCCGGGTCACTAGCGGGGTACAATGAGCAGTTCTTC
CASSPPGSLAGYNEQFF
>TRBV6-6|.|TRBJ1-2|.
TGTGCCAGCAGTTACCCGGTATTCGGGAACTATGGCTACACCTTC
CASSYPVFGNYGYTF
>TRBV5-6|.|TRBJ2-7|TRBD2
TGTGCCAGCAGCCCCCAAGGTTGGCGGGAGTTTATGGGAAACGAGCAGTACTTC
CASSPQGWREFMGNEQYF
>TRBV27|.|TRBJ2-1|TRBD2
TGTGCCAGCAGTCCATTAGCGGGAGGCTCTCTGAATGAGCAGTTCTTC
CASSPLAGGSLNEQFF
>TRBV6-2/TRBV6-3|.|TRBJ1-5|TRBD1
TGTGCCAGCTGTTCACAAGCAGGGGGTTATCAGCCCCAGCATTTT
CASCSQAGGYQPQHF
>TRBV14|.|TRBJ2-2|TRBD2
TGTGCCAGCAGCCCTCGACTAGCGGCCGGGGAGCTGTTTTTT
CASSPRLAAGELFF
>TRBV30|.|TRBJ1-6|.
TGTGCCTGGAGTGTATCTGGAGGGTTCTCCTATAATTCACCCCTCCACTTT
CAWSVSGGFSYNSPLHF
>TRBV28|once|TRBJ1-5|.
TGTGCCAGCACCCTAACCGGGGTTAACAATCAGCCCCAGCATTTT
CASTLTGVNNQPQHF
>TRBV30|.|TRBJ1-3|TRBD1
TGTGCCTGGAGCGACTGGACAGGGGGAAACACCATATATTTT
CAWSDWTGGNTIYF